This T cell receptor (beta chain) was recovered during a study of radiotherapy plus CTLA-4 blockade in lung cancer. Study-wide context: Disease control was achieved by approximately 32% of patients, and objective responses by 18%.

Receiving focal radiation plus CTLA-4 blockade with ipilimumab were patients who had chemo-refractory metastatic non-small-cell lung cancer. V lost 4 bases, J lost 9 bases, and 10 bases stayed unmatched. Germline V lookup: CDR1 SGHDT, CDR2 YYEEEE. This CDR3 comprises 14 residues. Profiling relied on immunoSEQ multiplex PCR, and the TCRdb table lists in-frame clones only, not all of them. The data contain around 78,000 clones, around 81% of them singletons. The chain has TRBV5-6 and TRBJ2-3, with 8 bases fitting TRBD2. This sequence was found in a human donor with non-small cell lung cancer who had a partial response to radiotherapy plus ipilimumab. Some clones in this sample may be carry-over from other donors' samples. Material: peripheral blood, obtained from a patient treated with radiotherapy plus ipilimumab. CDR3 DNA: TGTGCCAGCAGCCACCAGCCTATAGCGGGAACGCAGTATTTT. Its translation is CASSHQPIAGTQYF.